This T cell receptor (beta chain) comes out of a study of blood T cells in healthy people across ages. The CDR3 totals 14 residues. Trimming cost V 5 bases and J 5 bases, with 15 bases left between them. Per germline, CDR1 SGHTA and CDR2 FQGNSA. The second PCR ran about 6 to 12 cycles with a sample-barcoded 5' primer and J-beta primers. TCRdb reanalysed the 5' RACE reads using MiXCR and keeps one entry per CDR3 protein. The data hold 1,800,000 or so distinct CDR3 sequences, with 30% to 40% observed a single time. Sequencing input: blood. The source of this sequence is a human donor in good health. V and J are TRBV7-2 and TRBJ2-5, with D unclear. CDR3 region: CASSDRVVKETQYF. The CDR3 nucleotides are TGTGCCAGCAGCGACCGGGTCGTCAAGGAGACCCAGTACTTC.